The source of this T cell receptor (beta chain) is a study of cytomegalovirus exposure and HLA in healthy donors. Study as a whole: Caucasian-associated ancestry cluster membership applied to about 77% of several hundred genotyped donors.

In the PCR, 60 Vbeta and 13 Jbeta primers were used. Generated by immunoSEQ multiplex PCR, the TCRdb table keeps only in-frame clones and is missing some. The sample records over 45,000 clones, 65% to 85% being singletons. Notes on this clone: What it binds is unknown.

Study results and caveats: Some 150 TCR beta chains were listed as cytomegalovirus-associated. Reportedly, fewer N-insertions than the approximately 700-donor mean appeared in an Asian-associated ancestry cluster in a later analysis.

The sequenced sample consisted of PBMCs. The receptor comes from a boy younger than 18 in good health and CMV-seropositive.

The CDR3: CASGEGSSYEQYF. CDR3 nucleotides: TGTGCCAGCGGGGAGGGTAGCTCCTACGAGCAGTACTTC. The V and J genes are TRBV9 and TRBJ2-7, with 7 bases matching TRBD2. Germline trimming cut 7 bases from V and 0 bases from J; bases unmatched to any gene: 4. CDR3 length: 13 residues. Germline CDR1 and CDR2: SGDLS and YYNGEE.